The T cell receptor beta chain described here comes from a study of blood T cell repertoires in COVID-19. The CDR3 length is 13 residues. CDR1 and CDR2 from the germline V gene are MNHEY and SVGAGI. The ends were cut back, 7 bases at V and 6 bases at J, with 12 bases in the middle. The method was immunoSEQ multiplex PCR; TCRdb's version includes in-frame clones alone and lacks a portion of them. The repertoire holds about 50,000 clones, roughly 82% seen once, with roughly 2.7% in the top ten. The sequenced sample was peripheral blood. This chain uses TRBV6-5 with TRBJ2-2; D is ambiguous. This receptor was taken from a woman aged 60-75 years with acute or convalescent COVID-19. CDR3 residues: CASTFTPAGELFF. In DNA form, the CDR3 reads TGTGCCAGCACCTTTACCCCGGCCGGGGAGCTGTTTTTT.